This TCR beta chain was retrieved from a study of T-cell memory formation after mild COVID-19. Study-wide results and limits: Cross-reactive memory seemingly joined, as some responding clones were found in pre-infection memory. Later expanders leaned toward CD4+, whereas clones contracting from day 15 to 85 were balanced CD4/CD8. Mostly located in CM and EM were contracting CD4+ clones, with contracting CD8+ clones located in EMRA.

The CDR3 loop spans 14 amino acids. V was trimmed by 4 bases and J by 1 base, leaving 7 bases between them. Per the germline V gene, CDR1 is WNHNN and CDR2 is SYGVQD (reference sequence). TCRdb re-called the 5' RACE reads with MiXCR, one entry per CDR3 protein. The data hold about 210,000 distinct CDR3 sequences, with roughly a tenth observed a single time. This clonotype has a handful of counts. Its antigen is not identified. This chain connects TRBV10-1 to TRBJ2-2, with D uncertain. Source material: PBMCs or a T cell subset sorted from them (not recorded which). This TCR came from a man between 18 and 29 years old who had mild COVID-19 (a few samples of this study predate the infection). Cell type and time point are not known. The CDR3: CASSVELNTGELFF. DNA of the CDR3: TGCGCCAGCAGTGTGGAACTGAACACCGGGGAGCTGTTTTTT.